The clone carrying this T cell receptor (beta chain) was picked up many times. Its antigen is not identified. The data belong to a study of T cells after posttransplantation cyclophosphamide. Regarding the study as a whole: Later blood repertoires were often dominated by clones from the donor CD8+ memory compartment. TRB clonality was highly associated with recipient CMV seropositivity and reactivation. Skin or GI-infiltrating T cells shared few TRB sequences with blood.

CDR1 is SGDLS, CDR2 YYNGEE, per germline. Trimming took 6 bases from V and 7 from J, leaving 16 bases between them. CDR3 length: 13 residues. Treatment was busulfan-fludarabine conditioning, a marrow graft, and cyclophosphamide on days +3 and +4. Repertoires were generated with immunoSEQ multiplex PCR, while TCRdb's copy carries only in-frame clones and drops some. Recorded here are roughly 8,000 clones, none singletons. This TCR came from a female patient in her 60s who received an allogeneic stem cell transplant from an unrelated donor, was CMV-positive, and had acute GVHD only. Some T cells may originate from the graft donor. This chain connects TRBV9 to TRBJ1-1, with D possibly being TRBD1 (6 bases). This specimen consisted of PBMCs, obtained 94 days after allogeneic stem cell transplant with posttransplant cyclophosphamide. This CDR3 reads CASTLQQTGEAFF. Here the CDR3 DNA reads TGTGCCAGCACCCTACAACAGACAGGTGAAGCTTTCTTT. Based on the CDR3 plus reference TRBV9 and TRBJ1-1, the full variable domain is DSGVTQTPKHLITATGQRVTLRCSPRSGDLSVYWYQQSLDQGLQFLIQYYNGEERAKGNILERFSAQQFPDLHSELNLSSLELGDSALYFCASTLQQTGEAFFGQGTRLTVV.